This T cell receptor beta chain was obtained from a study of cytomegalovirus exposure and HLA in healthy donors (dated by TCRdb to about 2017). Regarding the study in general: According to an earlier analysis of a few hundred of the donors, 150 million to 200 million T cells yielded 117 million unique TCR beta sequences and 276 Gb of sequence data. An early release covering over 500 HLA-typed donors comprised approximately 300 gigabases of sequencing data and around 80 million unique TCR sequences. Of the approximately 400 genotyped donors, approximately 81% were placed in the genetic ancestry cluster associated with self-reported Caucasian donors. The study was designed to test whether signatures of past pathogen exposure could be identified by cataloging public T cell receptors. The T cell repertoires of some 670 subjects were profiled by immunosequencing and related to cytomegalovirus serostatus. In addition to the first cohort of 666 subjects, a separate validation cohort of approximately 120 different subjects was used. The study combined high-throughput TCR immunosequencing, statistical association of individual TCRs with disease status, and machine learning to predict cytomegalovirus infection status. A later analysis re-examined previously published TCR beta repertoires from about 670 donors and added high-resolution HLA genotyping to investigate patterns of TCR occurrence. Rather than using new phenotypic data, the later analysis identified candidate immune exposures from TCR beta sequences and from how often those sequences occurred across donors. To decide whether each TCR beta V gene segment behaved as functional or pseudogenic, an earlier analysis of over 500 of the donors relied on high-throughput TCR beta sequencing. Donor age, sex, ethnicity and CMV serostatus were compiled together with the repertoire data. A later genetic analysis took genome-wide SNP genotypes for 398 of the 666 donors and used that subset as a discovery cohort. All discovery cohort repertoires had been generated on a single sequencing platform. HLA typing included class I and class II loci at four-digit resolution. The number of donors typed differed by locus, with about 629-630 for A, B, C, DRB1 and DQB1, 522 for DQA1, some 570 for DPA1, and some 440 for DPB1. A handful of DR-DQ haplotypes were handled as single units for association and clustering because linkage in the cohort was strong. On average, around 230,000 unique TCR beta nucleotide sequences were sequenced per donor among roughly 430 genotyped donors of the cohort, with around 19% of those sequences being non-productive.

The CDR3 holds 14 amino acids from the cysteine to the phenylalanine. The only DNA kept is the CDR3, 42 bases in frame from the first base. Per the germline V gene, MGHDK is the CDR1 and SYGVNS is the CDR2. Here V drops 8 bases and J drops 7 bases, and the junction holds 11 bases not matched to any gene. The paper's findings and limits, for the study overall: A further reported finding was that TCR beta sequences accurately predicted the HLA-A and HLA-B alleles for most subjects in the first cohort. It was suggested by the authors that the approach could potentially be generalized to other disease states and immunological phenotypes. The only immune exposure information available for the cohort was CMV serostatus. In a later analysis, several top co-occurrence clusters were reported to appear linked to parvovirus B19, influenza, CMV and Epstein-Barr virus. In the study, roughly 160 TCR beta chains were listed as associated with cytomegalovirus. In a later genetic analysis, a missense DCLRE1C variant was associated with V-gene and J-gene trimming of TCR beta chains, and the association was replicated in an independent cohort. According to a later analysis, TCR association rates differed among HLA loci, with DRB1 alleles showing the most associated TCRs and HLA-C alleles showing the fewest. A later genetic analysis reported fewer N-insertions in productive TCRs among donors in an Asian-associated ancestry cluster than the approximately 700-donor mean. Most TCR sequences were observed very rarely across donors, whereas some public TCRs were present in many individuals. An earlier analysis of approximately 590 of the donors showed that most TCR beta V segments appeared in productive rearrangements either about 90% or about 30% of the time, which broadly matched IMGT annotations. Strong co-occurrence of HLA alleles, especially DR and DQ, made assigning TCR associations to individual alleles difficult. A later analysis found that most CMV-associated TCR beta chains appeared HLA-restricted, with HLA associations seemingly driven largely by CMV exposure. The earlier analysis of 450 to 700 of the donors excluded fewer than 20 rarely observed V segments, including chromosome 9 orphons, because counts were too low. Because the 87-base-pair reads could not distinguish some IMGT-functional V segments, including TRBV6-2 and TRBV6-3, those segments were excluded. The classifier was reported to diagnose cytomegalovirus status with high specificity and sensitivity in both the original and validation cohorts. The sequencing pipeline was judged likely to have produced a cluster of highly shared sequence variants as a technical artifact. Correlated functional status among segregating V segments might be attributable to linkage disequilibrium, but an unknown experimental factor could not be ruled out. In a later analysis, HLA-associated TCR beta chains showed more clonal expansion and lower generation probabilities than non-associated chains that were equally common. In a later analysis, some 18,000 TCR beta sequences were associated with specific HLA alleles at a false discovery rate of 0.05. In vitro tests confirmed that three of the cytomegalovirus-associated TCR beta chains recognize cytomegalovirus antigens. HLA typing was unavailable for some donors at each locus, so association tests used only the typed subset. Only TCR beta chains were sequenced in this cohort, and the absence of alpha or paired-chain data limited detectable features. Roughly uniform sequencing depth across donors was assumed in presence/absence analyses, although this assumption may not hold.

Libraries were made using the immunoSEQ multiplex PCR assay. A mixture of 60 forward primers for TCR Vbeta segments and 13 reverse primers for TCR Jbeta segments was used in the multiplex PCR. The CDR3 region of rearranged TCR beta genes was amplified from genomic DNA with a multiplex PCR assay. The amplified TCR beta libraries were sequenced on the Illumina HiSeq System as 87-base-pair reads. Under the source paper's analysis protocol: In a later analysis, roughly 80 million unique TCR beta chains were counted across the 690 or so repertoires, and approximately 11 million of these chains were shared by at least two donors. To remove PCR and sequencing errors, raw reads were error-corrected and collapsed into unique sequences using a nearest-neighbor algorithm that merged closely related sequences. Alignment of CDR3 sequences to IMGT reference sequences was used to assign V, D and J gene segments. For a sequence to be retained, at least a six-nucleotide match to both a V gene segment and a J gene segment was required. Rearrangements were classified as productive when the CDR3 lacked stop codons and remained in frame with V and J, and all other rearrangements were classified as non-productive. Following IMGT convention, CDR3 was defined as the stretch from the second conserved V-encoded cysteine up to the conserved J-encoded phenylalanine. The earlier analysis of about 590 of the donors excluded sequences that lacked an unambiguous match to a single V gene segment. An earlier analysis of 587 of the donors classified V segments as functional when productive rearrangements were above 56.7% and as segregating when the standard deviation between donors was above 5%. A statistical classification framework was developed to diagnose cytomegalovirus status using the catalog of TCR beta chain sequences. In a later analysis, V and J genes were assigned by comparing TCR nucleotide sequences against IMGT/GENE-DB human TR gene sequences. In a later analysis, CDR3 sequences and most-parsimonious VDJ recombination scenarios were assigned using the TCRdist pipeline. In a later analysis, each TCR beta chain was defined by its CDR3 amino acid sequence together with its V-gene family, and reads without a unique V-gene family were excluded. In a later analysis, around 650 highly shared, low-generation-probability nucleotide sequences were removed to address suspected cross-contamination and a sequencing artifact. A later analysis calculated a clonal expansion index for each public chain from normalized within-repertoire ranks of inferred template counts. In a later analysis, generation probabilities were computed using a VDJ recombination model fitted to out-of-frame rearrangements, and the results were checked against IGoR. A later analysis scored TCR-TCR, TCR-HLA and TCR-CMV co-occurrence with hypergeometric tests, applying a repertoire-size bias correction to TCR pairs. False discovery rates were estimated in a later analysis by permuting HLA or CMV assignments 20 times. In a later analysis, co-occurring TCRs were grouped using DBSCAN, and TCRdist sequence similarity was added for clustering within HLA-allele-positive subsets. For co-occurrence clustering, repertoires with fewer than 30,000 or more than 120,000 public chains were excluded, along with a handful of repertoires with anomalous nucleotide sharing. TCRdb limited this immuneACCESS table to in-frame rearrangements with V and J called. A share of clones is missing; checked studies link under half to unresolved V genes, and the rest is unexplained. Clone size and the V and J calls come from that table; the DNA yielded D and trimming. This sample's table contains 70,000 to 80,000 clones. The ten biggest clones cover 2.5% to 3% of the sample.

In total, roughly 670 healthy bone marrow donors made up the cohort. At the time of sampling, every cohort member was nominally healthy, though immune exposures that went unrecorded were likely present. The donor tested CMV seronegative and was one of the 352 seronegative cohort members. A peripheral blood sample was provided by each donor, and peripheral blood mononuclear cells were used for TCR beta sequencing. Genomic DNA was extracted from the blood cell samples with the Qiagen DNeasy Blood Extraction Kit. As for this clone: Its antigen target is currently unknown.

Sequenced input: PBMCs. This sequence originates from a middle-aged man in good health and CMV-seronegative. The chain is encoded by TRBV25-1 joined to TRBJ1-1, with 9 bases in between that match TRBD1. CDR3 loop: CASALQGAGGEAFF. The base sequence is TGTGCCAGCGCCCTACAGGGGGCTGGGGGTGAAGCTTTCTTT.